One and the same sample provided the 15 T cell receptor beta chains below, sequenced in a study of OX40 agonist ivuxolimab in advanced cancers. Using immunoSEQ multiplex PCR, the repertoire was profiled, and TCRdb retains in-frame clones only, with some absent. The table lists 40,000 to 55,000 clones, roughly nine tenths of them singletons. The sample was CD4+ or CD8+ T cells sorted from blood, taken in a trial of the OX40 agonist ivuxolimab. Receptors originate from an adult with an advanced solid tumor such as melanoma, head and neck, liver or kidney cancer.

This chain connects TRBV15 to TRBJ1-2; a weak D match, TRBD1 (6 bases). The CDR3 contains 15 residues. Trimming shortened V by 0 bases and J by 5 bases, and 13 bases separated the two germline ends. The germline V gene encodes CDR1 LNHNV and CDR2 YYDKDF (reference sequence). The CDR3 sequence is CATSRDQGLWYGYTF. CDR3 nucleotide sequence: TGTGCCACCAGCAGAGATCAGGGGCTCTGGTATGGCTACACCTTC.

The chain is built from TRBV7-9 and TRBJ2-1; D is ambiguous. The CDR3 contains 12 residues. Between the trimmed V and J ends, which lost 1 base and 5 bases, there was a span of 3 bases. The germline V gene encodes CDR1 SEHNR and CDR2 FQNEAQ (reference sequence). Here the CDR3 DNA reads TGTGCCAGCAGCTTAGACGACAATGAGCAGTTCTTC. Protein: CASSLDDNEQFF.

The rearrangement joins TRBV11-1 to TRBJ2-2; 12 nucleotides align to TRBD2. J gave up 5 bases and V 2 bases, and 6 bases lay outside the gene matches. This CDR3 contains 17 residues. The germline V gene has CDR1 SGHAT and CDR2 FQDESV (reference sequence). The CDR3 DNA reads as TGTGCCAGCAGCTTACTAGCGGGAGGGCTGGCGACCGGGGAGCTGTTTTTT. This encodes CASSLLAGGLATGELFF.

The chain recombines TRBV9 with TRBJ2-7; no clear D. The CDR3 is made up of 14 amino acids. CDR1 is SGDLS, CDR2 YYNGEE, per germline. V lost 4 bases, J lost 2 bases, and 13 bases lay in between. The CDR3 protein is CASSPSRRAYEQYF. Written as DNA, the CDR3 is TGTGCCAGCAGCCCATCTAGACGGGCCTACGAGCAGTACTTC.

Written as DNA, the CDR3 is TGTGCCAGCGGTCCTGGGTCAGCCAAAAACATTCAGTACTTC. This translates into CASGPGSAKNIQYF. J is TRBJ2-4 and V is TRBV27; D is unclear. This CDR3 contains 14 residues. Trimming pared 8 bases from V and 0 bases from J, leaving 11 bases between. CDR1 is MNHEY and CDR2 is SMNVEV in the germline V gene (reference sequence).

The rearrangement uses TRBV19 and TRBJ1-5, with D possibly TRBD1 on 6 matching bases. The germline V gene encodes CDR1 LNHDA and CDR2 SQIVND (reference sequence). The CDR3 extends over 16 amino acids. V lost 5 bases to trimming and J lost 4 bases, with 18 bases between them. The CDR3 DNA reads as TGTGCCAGTAGTTGGGCCGGGACAAGCTCTAATCAGCCCCAGCATTTT. Translation: CASSWAGTSSNQPQHF. Together with reference TRBV19 and TRBJ1-5, the CDR3 gives the full variable domain: DGGITQSPKYLFRKEGQNVTLSCEQNLNHDAMYWYRQDPGQGLRLIYYSQIVNDFQKGDIAEGYSVSREKKESFPLTVTSAQKNPTAFYLCASSWAGTSSNQPQHFGDGTRLSIL.

This clone has just one count. The chain combines TRBV14 with TRBJ1-4; D not certain. Germline lookup yields CDR1 SGHDN and CDR2 FVKESK. The CDR3 spans 13 residues. Deletions cut 4 bases from V and 6 bases from J, with 9 bases between. For the CDR3, the DNA is TGTGCCAGCAGCCGCCGGTTATATGAAAAACTGTTTTTT. Translation: CASSRRLYEKLFF.

The gene calls are TRBV9 and TRBJ2-7; tentatively, D is TRBD1 or TRBD2 (5 bases each). Germline CDR1 and CDR2: SGDLS and YYNGEE. The V gene lost 2 bases and the J gene lost 2 bases, with 8 bases spanning the gap. The CDR3 sequence is 13 residues long. CDR3 loop: CASSVGVAYEQYF. CDR3 nucleotide sequence: TGTGCCAGCAGCGTGGGGGTCGCCTACGAGCAGTACTTC. The full variable domain, its missing parts supplied by reference TRBV9 and TRBJ2-7, is DSGVTQTPKHLITATGQRVTLRCSPRSGDLSVYWYQQSLDQGLQFLIQYYNGEERAKGNILERFSAQQFPDLHSELNLSSLELGDSALYFCASSVGVAYEQYFGPGTRLTVT.

The chain links TRBV7-9 to TRBJ1-2; 9 positions agree with TRBD1. The CDR3 has 16 residues. Germline CDR1 SEHNR, CDR2 FQNEAQ (reference sequence). V lost 5 bases to trimming and J lost 8 bases; unmatched junction nucleotides: 15. The CDR3 sequence is CASSRLRTGGAGGYTF. The CDR3 bases are TGTGCCAGCAGCAGACTACGAACAGGGGGCGCAGGGGGCTACACCTTC.

The rearrangement uses TRBV4-2 and TRBJ2-7, with TRBD2 matching over 11 bases. Germline CDR1 reads LGHNA; CDR2 reads YNFKEQ. The trim removed 4 bases at V and 0 bases at J, leaving 5 bases unmatched. CDR3 length: 16 residues. The DNA of the CDR3 is TGTGCCAGCAGCCCCCGACTAGCGGGATCCTCCTACGAGCAGTACTTC. Its protein product is CASSPRLAGSSYEQYF.

The V call is TRBV27, the J call TRBJ2-1, with D possibly TRBD1 on 6 matching bases. The V end lost 0 bases, the J end lost 8 bases, and 11 bases lay between the germline ends. CDR1 is MNHEY and CDR2 is SMNVEV in the germline V gene (reference sequence). The CDR3 totals 14 residues. This CDR3 is CASSLSQGYYEQFF. The CDR3 DNA follows: TGTGCCAGCAGTTTATCACAGGGTTACTATGAGCAGTTCTTC.

This clone was detected only once. The rearrangement uses TRBV27 and TRBJ2-1; 7 nucleotides agree with TRBD1. The germline V gene has CDR1 MNHEY and CDR2 SMNVEV (reference sequence). There are 14 residues in the CDR3. With V trimmed by 6 bases and J by 4 bases, 6 bases remained unmatched. This CDR3 reads CASRPSTGYNEQFF. DNA of the CDR3: TGTGCCAGCAGGCCATCGACAGGGTACAATGAGCAGTTCTTC.

The CDR3: CAAQPAGGYEQFF. The CDR3 DNA is TGTGCCGCCCAACCAGCGGGAGGATATGAGCAGTTCTTC. The J gene is TRBJ2-1, the V gene TRBV10-3, with 9 nucleotides matching TRBD2. The germline V gene has CDR1 ENHRY and CDR2 SYGVKD. The CDR3 runs 13 residues. The ends lost 11 bases at V and 8 bases at J; junction bases unmatched: 10.

This sequence joins TRBV6-5 and TRBJ1-1, with 9 bases that match TRBD1. This CDR3 region has 15 residues. Per the germline V gene, CDR1 is MNHEY and CDR2 is SVGAGI. The V gene end was trimmed by 2 bases and the J gene end by 4 bases; junction bases not matched to a gene: 5. CDR3 in amino acids: CASSYGQGSGTEAFF. In DNA, the CDR3 is TGTGCCAGCAGTTACGGACAGGGGTCGGGCACTGAAGCTTTCTTT.

V usage is TRBV13 and J usage is TRBJ2-7; D gene uncertain. This CDR3 has 15 amino acids. V gave up 1 base and J gave up 2 bases, with 12 bases separating them. Germline lookup yields CDR1 PRHDT and CDR2 FYEKMQ (reference sequence). The CDR3 region has the DNA TGTGCCAGCAGCTTAGTCAGTGGTGGACCCTACGAGCAGTACTTC. Its protein is CASSLVSGGPYEQYF.